This is a list of T cell receptor beta chains from one sample in a study of early T cells in non-severe SARS-CoV-2 infection. TCRdb ran MiXCR on the 5' RACE reads and lists one entry per CDR3 protein. This table holds more than 55,000 distinct CDR3 sequences, 10% to 15% found once. The sequenced sample was whole blood. The receptors here all came from an adult who was a healthcare worker with PCR-confirmed SARS-CoV-2 infection or an uninfected control (not recorded which). Each CDR3 is given with its conserved first and last residue. D genes are given only for firm matches. Part of the rows lack a size; the others show once, few, many or a class for expanded clones.

len: 16; j_gene: TRBJ2-5; v_gene: TRBV11-2; abundance: few; d_gene: -; CDR3nt: TGTGCCAGCGAGGCCCCGCACGGGGGGCTCGGGGAGACCCAGTACTTC; CDR3aa: CASEAPHGGLGETQYF
len: 14; j_gene: TRBJ2-5; v_gene: TRBV6-6; abundance: many; d_gene: TRBD2; CDR3nt: TGTGCCAGCAGCCCTAGCGGGGGCCAAGAGACCCAGTACTTC; CDR3aa: CASSPSGGQETQYF
len: 12; j_gene: TRBJ2-5; v_gene: TRBV20-1; abundance: many; d_gene: -; CDR3nt: TGCAGTGCTAGAGACCAGCTGGGGACCCAGTACTTC; CDR3aa: CSARDQLGTQYF
len: 12; j_gene: TRBJ1-2; v_gene: TRBV29-1; abundance: -; d_gene: TRBD1; CDR3nt: TGCAGCGCCGTGGACAGGAACTATGGCTACACCTTC; CDR3aa: CSAVDRNYGYTF
len: 13; j_gene: TRBJ2-1; v_gene: TRBV29-1; abundance: many; d_gene: -; CDR3nt: TGCAGCGTTGGACGGGACAACTACAATGAGCAGTTCTTC; CDR3aa: CSVGRDNYNEQFF
len: 12; j_gene: TRBJ2-2; v_gene: TRBV20-1; abundance: -; d_gene: -; CDR3nt: TGCAGTGCCCGGCAGAACACCGGGGAGCTGTTTTTT; CDR3aa: CSARQNTGELFF
len: 16; j_gene: TRBJ2-3; v_gene: TRBV10-2; abundance: few; d_gene: TRBD2; CDR3nt: TGCGCCAGCAGTGACTTAGCGGGGGTTGGAACAGATACGCAGTATTTT; CDR3aa: CASSDLAGVGTDTQYF
len: 15; j_gene: TRBJ1-5; v_gene: TRBV19; abundance: many; d_gene: -; CDR3nt: TGTGCCAGTAATTCCCTGGGGGGGAGCAATCAGCCCCAGCATTTT; CDR3aa: CASNSLGGSNQPQHF
len: 14; j_gene: TRBJ1-6; v_gene: TRBV20-1; abundance: many; d_gene: TRBD1; CDR3nt: TGCAGTGCTAGTTGGGGGACAGGGAATTCACCCCTCCACTTT; CDR3aa: CSASWGTGNSPLHF
len: 15; j_gene: TRBJ2-3; v_gene: TRBV5-1; abundance: many; d_gene: -; CDR3nt: TGCGCCAGCAGGCGAGGGGGGAGTGGAACAGATACGCAGTATTTT; CDR3aa: CASRRGGSGTDTQYF
len: 15; j_gene: TRBJ2-3; v_gene: TRBV6-5; abundance: many; d_gene: TRBD2; CDR3nt: TGTGCCAGCAGTCGAAGCGGGGGGATCGCAGATACGCAGTATTTT; CDR3aa: CASSRSGGIADTQYF
len: 15; j_gene: TRBJ2-1; v_gene: TRBV20-1; abundance: many; d_gene: -; CDR3nt: TGCAGTGCTAGTCTCAGGGGGGGTATTGACCATGAGCAGTTCTTC; CDR3aa: CSASLRGGIDHEQFF
len: 15; j_gene: TRBJ1-1; v_gene: TRBV7-9; abundance: -; d_gene: -; CDR3nt: TGTGCCAGCAGCTTAAGTTCAGGGGCCGACACTGAAGCTTTCTTT; CDR3aa: CASSLSSGADTEAFF
len: 13; j_gene: TRBJ1-2; v_gene: TRBV27; abundance: many; d_gene: TRBD1; CDR3nt: TGTGCCAGCAGTGCCGGGACAGGAGGGGGCTACACCTTC; CDR3aa: CASSAGTGGGYTF
len: 14; j_gene: TRBJ1-1; v_gene: TRBV18; abundance: many; d_gene: -; CDR3nt: TGTGCCAGCTCACCAGAAGAAGGGTACACTGAAGCTTTCTTT; CDR3aa: CASSPEEGYTEAFF
len: 13; j_gene: TRBJ1-1; v_gene: TRBV6-6; abundance: few; d_gene: -; CDR3nt: TGTGCCAGCAGTTACTTAGGGAACACTGAAGCTTTCTTT; CDR3aa: CASSYLGNTEAFF
len: 12; j_gene: TRBJ1-2; v_gene: TRBV20-1; abundance: -; d_gene: -; CDR3nt: TGCAGTGCTAGTAATCAGGACATAGGCTACACCTTC; CDR3aa: CSASNQDIGYTF
len: 13; j_gene: TRBJ2-3; v_gene: TRBV2; abundance: many; d_gene: TRBD2; CDR3nt: TGTGCCAGCAAGCGGGGGGAAACAGATACGCAGTATTTT; CDR3aa: CASKRGETDTQYF
len: 12; j_gene: TRBJ2-7; v_gene: TRBV29-1; abundance: many; d_gene: TRBD2; CDR3nt: TGCAGCGTTGCGAGCGGGGGGTACGAGCAGTACTTC; CDR3aa: CSVASGGYEQYF
len: 14; j_gene: TRBJ1-6; v_gene: TRBV6-5; abundance: -; d_gene: -; CDR3nt: TGTGCCAGCAGTCGGCAGGTTAATGATTCACCCCTCCACTTT; CDR3aa: CASSRQVNDSPLHF
len: 17; j_gene: TRBJ2-7; v_gene: TRBV11-2; abundance: -; d_gene: TRBD2; CDR3nt: TGTGCCAGCAGCAACACCTTCGGACTAGCGGGGGTGGAAGAGCAGTACTTC; CDR3aa: CASSNTFGLAGVEEQYF
len: 14; j_gene: TRBJ1-6; v_gene: TRBV6-5; abundance: many; d_gene: -; CDR3nt: TGTGCCAGCAGTTACGGGCCAGGCAATTCACCCCTCCACTTT; CDR3aa: CASSYGPGNSPLHF
len: 13; j_gene: TRBJ2-2; v_gene: TRBV29-1; abundance: many; d_gene: -; CDR3nt: TGCAGCGCCGGAAGGCAGGACACCGGGGAGCTGTTTTTT; CDR3aa: CSAGRQDTGELFF
len: 16; j_gene: TRBJ1-1; v_gene: TRBV3-1; abundance: many; d_gene: -; CDR3nt: TGTGCCAGCAGCCAAGATGGGGAGGTTACGGGCACTGAAGCTTTCTTT; CDR3aa: CASSQDGEVTGTEAFF
len: 14; j_gene: TRBJ2-1; v_gene: TRBV6-2/TRBV6-3; abundance: many; d_gene: -; CDR3nt: TGTGCCAGCAGTTTCGGGGTGACCTACAATGAGCAGTTCTTC; CDR3aa: CASSFGVTYNEQFF
len: 14; j_gene: TRBJ1-6; v_gene: TRBV4-3; abundance: -; d_gene: TRBD1; CDR3nt: TGCGCCAGCAGCCAAGGGGACAGAAATTCACCCCTCCACTTT; CDR3aa: CASSQGDRNSPLHF
len: 15; j_gene: TRBJ1-6; v_gene: TRBV12-3/TRBV12-4; abundance: -; d_gene: TRBD1; CDR3nt: TGTGCCAGCAATAGGGACAGGTCTGATAATTCACCCCTCCACTTT; CDR3aa: CASNRDRSDNSPLHF
len: 12; j_gene: TRBJ2-1; v_gene: TRBV12-3/TRBV12-4; abundance: -; d_gene: -; CDR3nt: TGTGCCAGCAGCCGCGGGGTCAACGAGCAGTTCTTC; CDR3aa: CASSRGVNEQFF
len: 12; j_gene: TRBJ2-7; v_gene: TRBV27; abundance: -; d_gene: -; CDR3nt: TGTGCCAGCAGTGCCATAGGGGGCGAGCAGTACTTC; CDR3aa: CASSAIGGEQYF
len: 17; j_gene: TRBJ2-6; v_gene: TRBV10-3; abundance: -; d_gene: TRBD1; CDR3nt: TGTGCCATCAGTCCGGGACAGGGTCCTCCTGGGGCCAACGTCCTGACTTTC; CDR3aa: CAISPGQGPPGANVLTF
len: 15; j_gene: TRBJ2-7; v_gene: TRBV7-2; abundance: few; d_gene: TRBD2; CDR3nt: TGTGCCAGCAGCGCCCGGACTAGCGGACCCTACGAGCAGTACTTC; CDR3aa: CASSARTSGPYEQYF
len: 13; j_gene: TRBJ2-1; v_gene: TRBV19; abundance: many; d_gene: TRBD2; CDR3nt: TGTGCCAGTTCTAGCGGGGCCTACAATGAGCAGTTCTTC; CDR3aa: CASSSGAYNEQFF
len: 12; j_gene: TRBJ1-4; v_gene: TRBV29-1; abundance: many; d_gene: -; CDR3nt: TGCAGCGTTTATTGGACAGCTGAAAAACTGTTTTTT; CDR3aa: CSVYWTAEKLFF
len: 14; j_gene: TRBJ2-5; v_gene: TRBV11-2; abundance: many; d_gene: TRBD2; CDR3nt: TGTGCCAGCAGCTTACTAGCGGAGCAAGAGACCCAGTACTTC; CDR3aa: CASSLLAEQETQYF
len: 15; j_gene: TRBJ1-5; v_gene: TRBV4-1; abundance: many; d_gene: -; CDR3nt: TGCGCCAGCAGCCAAGTCGGGACGGGGGATCAGCCCCAGCATTTT; CDR3aa: CASSQVGTGDQPQHF
len: 14; j_gene: TRBJ2-1; v_gene: TRBV6-2/TRBV6-3; abundance: many; d_gene: -; CDR3nt: TGTGCCAGCAACCGGGGGGCCTCCTACAATGAGCAGTTCTTC; CDR3aa: CASNRGASYNEQFF
len: 16; j_gene: TRBJ1-2; v_gene: TRBV12-3/TRBV12-4; abundance: few; d_gene: TRBD1; CDR3nt: TGTGCCAGCAGTTTAATGCGGGGACAGGGGAACTATGGCTACACCTTC; CDR3aa: CASSLMRGQGNYGYTF
len: 15; j_gene: TRBJ1-1; v_gene: TRBV3-1; abundance: many; d_gene: -; CDR3nt: TGTGCCAGCAGCGGGGGCCCCGGCGTGAACACTGAAGTTTTCTTT; CDR3aa: CASSGGPGVNTEVFF
len: 14; j_gene: TRBJ2-7; v_gene: TRBV27; abundance: -; d_gene: TRBD1; CDR3nt: TGTGCCAGCAGTCCCTGGGACAGGGTTTCCGAGCAGTACTTC; CDR3aa: CASSPWDRVSEQYF
len: 14; j_gene: TRBJ1-1; v_gene: TRBV11-2; abundance: many; d_gene: -; CDR3nt: TGTGCCAGCAGCTTAGAGGGGGCACACACTGAAGCTTTCTTT; CDR3aa: CASSLEGAHTEAFF
len: 15; j_gene: TRBJ1-1; v_gene: TRBV25-1; abundance: many; d_gene: -; CDR3nt: TGTGCCAGCAGTGAATTCGGACTCATGAACACTGAAGCTTTCTTT; CDR3aa: CASSEFGLMNTEAFF
len: 13; j_gene: TRBJ2-7; v_gene: TRBV7-9; abundance: many; d_gene: -; CDR3nt: TGTGCCAGCAGCTTTGGGCAGTCCTACGAGCAGTACTTC; CDR3aa: CASSFGQSYEQYF
len: 16; j_gene: TRBJ2-1; v_gene: TRBV6-2/TRBV6-3; abundance: -; d_gene: -; CDR3nt: TGTGCCAGCAGTTACTGGGCTTCCCTCGTCCGGAATGAGCAGTTCTTC; CDR3aa: CASSYWASLVRNEQFF
len: 14; j_gene: TRBJ2-7; v_gene: TRBV29-1; abundance: many; d_gene: -; CDR3nt: TGCAGCGTCACAGGTACTGCCTCCCCCTACGAGCAGTACTTC; CDR3aa: CSVTGTASPYEQYF
len: 13; j_gene: TRBJ1-5; v_gene: TRBV6-2/TRBV6-3; abundance: few; d_gene: -; CDR3nt: TGTGCCAGCAGTTACAGGGAGGGTCAGCCCCAGCATTTT; CDR3aa: CASSYREGQPQHF
len: 15; j_gene: TRBJ2-1; v_gene: TRBV19; abundance: few; d_gene: TRBD2; CDR3nt: TGTGCCAGTAGTAGTCCAGCGGGGGGGTTCAATGAGCAGTTCTTC; CDR3aa: CASSSPAGGFNEQFF
len: 14; j_gene: TRBJ2-3; v_gene: TRBV4-3; abundance: -; d_gene: -; CDR3nt: TGCGCCAGCAGCCAAGCATTGGTCACAGATACGCAGTATTTT; CDR3aa: CASSQALVTDTQYF
len: 15; j_gene: TRBJ2-7; v_gene: TRBV3-1; abundance: many; d_gene: -; CDR3nt: TGTGCCAGCAGCCAAGATGTGACACCCTCCTACGAGCAGTACTTC; CDR3aa: CASSQDVTPSYEQYF
len: 17; j_gene: TRBJ2-2; v_gene: TRBV18; abundance: many; d_gene: -; CDR3nt: TGTGCCAGCTCACCATTAGCGCGGGCTTCGAACACCGGGGAGCTGTTTTTT; CDR3aa: CASSPLARASNTGELFF
len: 14; j_gene: TRBJ1-2; v_gene: TRBV5-1; abundance: many; d_gene: -; CDR3nt: TGCGCCAGCAGCTTGGACGGACGGTCGACTGGCTACACCTTC; CDR3aa: CASSLDGRSTGYTF